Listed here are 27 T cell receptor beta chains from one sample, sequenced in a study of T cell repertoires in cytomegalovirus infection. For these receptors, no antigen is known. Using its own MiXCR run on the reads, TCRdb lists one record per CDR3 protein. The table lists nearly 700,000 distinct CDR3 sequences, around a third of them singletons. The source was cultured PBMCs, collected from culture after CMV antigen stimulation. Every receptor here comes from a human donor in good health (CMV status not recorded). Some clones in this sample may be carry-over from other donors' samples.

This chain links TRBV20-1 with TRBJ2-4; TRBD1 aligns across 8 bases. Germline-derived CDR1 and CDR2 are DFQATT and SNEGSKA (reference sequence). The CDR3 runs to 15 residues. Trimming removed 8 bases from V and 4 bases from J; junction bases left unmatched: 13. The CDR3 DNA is TGCAGTTTGGTTCGCGGACAGGGTGCGAAAAACATTCAGTACTTC. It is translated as CSLVRGQGAKNIQYF.

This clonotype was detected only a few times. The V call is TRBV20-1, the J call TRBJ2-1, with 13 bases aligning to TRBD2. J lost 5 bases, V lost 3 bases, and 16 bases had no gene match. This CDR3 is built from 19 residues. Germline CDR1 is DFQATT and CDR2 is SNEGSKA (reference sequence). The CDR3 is CSASSSLTSGRAGNNEQFF. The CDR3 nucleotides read TGCAGTGCTAGCTCCTCCCTTACTAGCGGGAGGGCCGGAAACAATGAGCAGTTCTTC.

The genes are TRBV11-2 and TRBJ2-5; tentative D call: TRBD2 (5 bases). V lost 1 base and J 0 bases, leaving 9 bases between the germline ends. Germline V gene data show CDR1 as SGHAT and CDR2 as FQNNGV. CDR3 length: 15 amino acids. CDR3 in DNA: TGTGCCAGCAGCTTAGGTTTCGGGGACCAAGAGACCCAGTACTTC. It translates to CASSLGFGDQETQYF.

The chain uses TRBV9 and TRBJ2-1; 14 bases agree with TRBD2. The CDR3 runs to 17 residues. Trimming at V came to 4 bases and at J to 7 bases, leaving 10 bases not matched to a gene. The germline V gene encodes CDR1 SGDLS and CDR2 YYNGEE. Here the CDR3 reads CASSLTGTSGSRNEQFF. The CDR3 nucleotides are TGTGCCAGCAGCCTCACCGGGACTAGCGGGAGTAGAAATGAGCAGTTCTTC.

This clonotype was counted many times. CDR3 coding DNA: TGTGCCAGCAGCCAGAGGACTAGCGGGAGGACAGATACGCAGTATTTT. This sequence encodes CASSQRTSGRTDTQYF. The J gene is TRBJ2-3, the V gene TRBV11-2; 14 nucleotides agree with TRBD2. J lost 3 bases, V lost 5 bases, and 4 bases had no gene match. Germline values: CDR1 SGHAT, CDR2 FQNNGV. This CDR3 has 16 amino acids. The full variable domain, with the rest looked up from reference TRBV11-2 and TRBJ2-3, is EAGVAQSPRYKIIEKRQSVAFWCNPISGHATLYWYQQILGQGPKLLIQFQNNGVVDDSQLPKDRFSAERLKGVDSTLKIQPAKLEDSAVYLCASSQRTSGRTDTQYFGPGTRLTVL.

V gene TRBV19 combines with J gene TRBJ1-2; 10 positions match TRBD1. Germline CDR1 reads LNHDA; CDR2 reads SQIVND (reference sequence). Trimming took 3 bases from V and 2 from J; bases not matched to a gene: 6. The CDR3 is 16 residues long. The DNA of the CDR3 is TGTGCCAGTAGTATCGCCGGGACAGGGGAAAACTATGGCTACACCTTC. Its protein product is CASSIAGTGENYGYTF.

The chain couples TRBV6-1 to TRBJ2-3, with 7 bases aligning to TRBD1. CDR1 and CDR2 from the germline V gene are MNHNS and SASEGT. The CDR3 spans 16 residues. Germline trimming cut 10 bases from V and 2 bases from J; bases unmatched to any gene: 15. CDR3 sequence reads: CAISKARGQNTDTQYF. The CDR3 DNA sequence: TGTGCCATCTCAAAGGCGAGGGGGCAGAACACAGATACGCAGTATTTT.

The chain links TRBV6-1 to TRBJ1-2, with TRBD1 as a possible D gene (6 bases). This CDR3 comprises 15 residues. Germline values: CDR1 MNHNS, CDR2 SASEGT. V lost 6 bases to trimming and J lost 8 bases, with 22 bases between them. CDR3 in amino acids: CASRLLGTTNRGYTF. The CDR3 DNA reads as TGTGCCAGCAGACTACTCGGGACAACCAACAGGGGCTACACCTTC.

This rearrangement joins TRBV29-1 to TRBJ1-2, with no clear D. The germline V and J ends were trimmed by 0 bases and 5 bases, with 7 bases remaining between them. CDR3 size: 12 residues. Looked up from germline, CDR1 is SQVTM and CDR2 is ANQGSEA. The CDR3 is CSVEDQPYGYTF. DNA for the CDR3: TGCAGCGTTGAAGATCAGCCATATGGCTACACCTTC. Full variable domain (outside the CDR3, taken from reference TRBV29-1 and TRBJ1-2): SAVISQKPSRDICQRGTSLTIQCQVDSQVTMMFWYRQQPGQSLTLIATANQGSEATYESGFVIDKFPISRPNLTFSTLTVSNMSPEDSSIYLCSVEDQPYGYTFGSGTRLTVV.

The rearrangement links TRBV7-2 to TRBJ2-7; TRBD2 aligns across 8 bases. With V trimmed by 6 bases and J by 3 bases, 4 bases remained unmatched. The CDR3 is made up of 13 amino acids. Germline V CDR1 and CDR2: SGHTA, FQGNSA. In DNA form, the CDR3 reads TGTGCCAGCAGATCGGGAGGGGGCTACGAGCAGTACTTC. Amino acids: CASRSGGGYEQYF.

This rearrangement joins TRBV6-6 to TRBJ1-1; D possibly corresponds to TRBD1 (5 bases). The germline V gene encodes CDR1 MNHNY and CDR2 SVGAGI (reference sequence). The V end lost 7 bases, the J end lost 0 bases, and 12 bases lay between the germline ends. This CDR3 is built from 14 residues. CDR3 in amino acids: CASILTGLNTEAFF. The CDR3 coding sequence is TGTGCCAGCATTTTGACGGGACTGAACACTGAAGCTTTCTTT.

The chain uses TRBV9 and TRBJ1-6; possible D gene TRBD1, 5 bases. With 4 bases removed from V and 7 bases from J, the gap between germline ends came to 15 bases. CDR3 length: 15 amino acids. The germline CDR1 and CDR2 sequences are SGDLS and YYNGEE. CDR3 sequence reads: CASSSAGLGNSPLHF. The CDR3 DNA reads TGTGCCAGCAGCTCTGCAGGGCTGGGCAATTCACCCCTCCACTTT.

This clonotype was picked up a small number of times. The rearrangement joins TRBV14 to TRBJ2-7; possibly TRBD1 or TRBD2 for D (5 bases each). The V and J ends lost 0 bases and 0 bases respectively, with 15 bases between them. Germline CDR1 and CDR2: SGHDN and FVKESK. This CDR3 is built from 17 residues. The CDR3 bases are TGTGCCAGCAGCCAAGATTGGGGACCCCTGAGCTCCTACGAGCAGTACTTC. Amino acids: CASSQDWGPLSSYEQYF.

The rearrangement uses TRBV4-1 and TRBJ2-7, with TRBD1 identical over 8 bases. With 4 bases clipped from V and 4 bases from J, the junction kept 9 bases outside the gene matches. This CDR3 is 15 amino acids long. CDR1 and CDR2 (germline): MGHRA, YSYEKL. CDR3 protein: CASSPPRGLPYEQYF. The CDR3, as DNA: TGCGCCAGCAGCCCCCCCAGGGGGCTTCCTTACGAGCAGTACTTC.

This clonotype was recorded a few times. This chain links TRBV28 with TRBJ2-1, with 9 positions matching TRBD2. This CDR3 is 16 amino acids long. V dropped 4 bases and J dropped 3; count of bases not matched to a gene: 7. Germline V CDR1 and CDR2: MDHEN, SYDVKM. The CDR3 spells CASSSLAGEYYNEQFF. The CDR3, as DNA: TGTGCCAGCAGTTCTTTAGCGGGGGAATACTACAATGAGCAGTTCTTC.

The CDR3 spells CASSLVEWGEQFF. The CDR3 nucleotides read TGTGCCAGCAGCTTAGTTGAGTGGGGTGAGCAGTTCTTC. The V gene is TRBV7-6, the J gene TRBJ2-1; no firm D call. The V gene lost 1 base and the J gene lost 9 bases, with 10 bases spanning the gap. CDR1 and CDR2 (germline): SGHVS, FNYEAQ. The CDR3 length is 13 residues.

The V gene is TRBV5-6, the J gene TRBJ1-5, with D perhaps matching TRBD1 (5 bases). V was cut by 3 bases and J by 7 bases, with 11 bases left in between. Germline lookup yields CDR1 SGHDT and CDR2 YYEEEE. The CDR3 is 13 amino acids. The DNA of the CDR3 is TGTGCCAGCAGCTCCTGGGACCGACAGCCCCAGCATTTT. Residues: CASSSWDRQPQHF.

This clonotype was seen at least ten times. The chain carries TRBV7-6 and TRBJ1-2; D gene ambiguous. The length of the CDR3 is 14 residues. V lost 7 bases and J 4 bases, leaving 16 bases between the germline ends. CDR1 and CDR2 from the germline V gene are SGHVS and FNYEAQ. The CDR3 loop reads CASIVEQTPYGYTF. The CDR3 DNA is TGTGCCAGCATTGTTGAACAGACCCCCTATGGCTACACCTTC. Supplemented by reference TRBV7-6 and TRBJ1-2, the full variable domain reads GAGVSQSPRYKVTKRGQDVALRCDPISGHVSLYWYRQALGQGPEFLTYFNYEAQQDKSGLPNDRFSAERPEGSISTLTIQRTEQRDSAMYRCASIVEQTPYGYTFGSGTRLTVV.

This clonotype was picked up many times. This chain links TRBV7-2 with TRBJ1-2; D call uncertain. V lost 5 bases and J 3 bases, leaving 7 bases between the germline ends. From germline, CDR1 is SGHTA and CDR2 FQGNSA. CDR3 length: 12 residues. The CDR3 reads CASSPTHYGYTF. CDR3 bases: TGTGCCAGCAGCCCAACCCACTATGGCTACACCTTC.

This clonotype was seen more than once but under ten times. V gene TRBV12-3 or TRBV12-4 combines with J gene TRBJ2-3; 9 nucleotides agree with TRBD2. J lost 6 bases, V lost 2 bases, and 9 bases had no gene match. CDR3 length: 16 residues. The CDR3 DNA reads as TGTGCCAGCAGTTTACTAGCGGGGACCCTCGGGGATACGCAGTATTTT. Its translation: CASSLLAGTLGDTQYF.

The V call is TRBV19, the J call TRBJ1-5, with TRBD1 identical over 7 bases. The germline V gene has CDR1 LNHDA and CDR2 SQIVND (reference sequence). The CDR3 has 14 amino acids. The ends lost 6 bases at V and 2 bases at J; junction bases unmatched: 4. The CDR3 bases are TGTGCCAGTAGCGGCAGGGGGGGCAATCAGCCCCAGCATTTT. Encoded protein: CASSGRGGNQPQHF.

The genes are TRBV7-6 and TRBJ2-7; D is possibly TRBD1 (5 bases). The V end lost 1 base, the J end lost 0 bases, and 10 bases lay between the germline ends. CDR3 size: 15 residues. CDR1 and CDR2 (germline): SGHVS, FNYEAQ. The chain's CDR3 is CASSLVQGSSYEQYF. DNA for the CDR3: TGTGCCAGCAGCTTAGTTCAGGGTAGCTCCTACGAGCAGTACTTC.

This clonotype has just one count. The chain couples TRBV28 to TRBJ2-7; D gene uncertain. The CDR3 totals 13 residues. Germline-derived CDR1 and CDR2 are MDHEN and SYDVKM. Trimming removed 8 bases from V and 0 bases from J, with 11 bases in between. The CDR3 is CASLGPYSYEQYF. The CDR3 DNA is TGTGCCAGCCTAGGACCGTACTCCTACGAGCAGTACTTC.

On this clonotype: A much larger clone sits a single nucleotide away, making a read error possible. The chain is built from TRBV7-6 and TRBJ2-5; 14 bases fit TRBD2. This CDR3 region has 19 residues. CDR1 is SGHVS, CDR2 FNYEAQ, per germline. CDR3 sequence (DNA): TGTGCCAGCAGCTTAGTCCCGGGACTAGCGGGGGACGTCCGAGAGTCCCAGTACTTC. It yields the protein CASSLVPGLAGDVRESQYF.

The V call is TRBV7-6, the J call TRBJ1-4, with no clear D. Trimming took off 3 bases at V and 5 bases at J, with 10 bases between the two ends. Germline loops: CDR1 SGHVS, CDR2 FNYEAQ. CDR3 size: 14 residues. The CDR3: CASSLAGWNEKLFF. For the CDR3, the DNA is TGTGCCAGCAGCTTGGCGGGGTGGAATGAAAAACTGTTTTTT.

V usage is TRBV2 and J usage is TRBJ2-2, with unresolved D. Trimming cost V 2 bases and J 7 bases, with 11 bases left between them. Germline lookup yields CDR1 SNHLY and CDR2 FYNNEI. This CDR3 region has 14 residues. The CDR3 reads CASSESRPLGELFF. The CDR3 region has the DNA TGTGCCAGCAGTGAAAGTCGTCCTCTCGGGGAGCTGTTTTTT. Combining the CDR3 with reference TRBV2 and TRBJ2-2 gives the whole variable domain EPEVTQTPSHQVTQMGQEVILRCVPISNHLYFYWYRQILGQKVEFLVSFYNNEISEKSEIFDDQFSVERPDGSNFTLKIRSTKLEDSAMYFCASSESRPLGELFFGEGSRLTVL.

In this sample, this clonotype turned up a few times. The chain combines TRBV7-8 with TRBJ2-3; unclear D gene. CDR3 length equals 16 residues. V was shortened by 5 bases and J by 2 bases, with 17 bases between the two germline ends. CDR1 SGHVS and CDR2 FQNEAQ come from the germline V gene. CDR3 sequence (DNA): TGTGCCAGCAGCCCACCCCTGGCAGAGATCACAGATACGCAGTATTTT. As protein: CASSPPLAEITDTQYF.